Presented here are 15 T cell receptor beta chains from one specimen sequenced in a study of metastatic and nonmetastatic thyroid tumors. Using MiXCR, TCRdb re-called clones from the PCR reads. The repertoire has roughly 24,000 clones, roughly 20% of them found once; the top ten carry 10% to 15%. The entire patient cohort was treatment-naive prior to thyroid surgery. Sample: blood. The source is a male donor with papillary thyroid cancer or a benign thyroid nodule (not recorded which). Some clones in this sample may be carry-over from other donors' samples.

CDR3 residues: CASSRTSSAYEQYF. The DNA for the CDR3 is TGTGCCAGCAGTAGGACTAGCAGTGCCTACGAGCAGTACTTC. V gene TRBV27 combines with J gene TRBJ2-7; 8 bases are a match to TRBD2. Germline V lookup: CDR1 MNHEY, CDR2 SMNVEV (reference sequence). V was pared by 5 bases and J by 2 bases, with 5 bases of the junction left unmatched. This CDR3 is built from 14 residues.

In this sample, this clone turned up many times. V and J are TRBV12-3 or TRBV12-4 and TRBJ1-2, with TRBD1 as a possible D gene (5 bases). V lost 5 bases and J 8 bases, leaving 15 bases between the germline ends. The length of the CDR3 is 13 residues. The CDR3 nucleotides are TGTGCCAGCAGTCCGTCGGAAGGGGTAGGCTACACCTTC. Its protein is CASSPSEGVGYTF.

J is TRBJ1-1 and V is TRBV5-1; weak D call: TRBD1 (5 bases). This CDR3 spans 15 amino acids. V was pared by 0 bases and J by 5 bases, with 14 bases between. Germline-derived CDR1 and CDR2 are SGHRS and YFSETQ. CDR3 bases: TGCGCCAGCAGCTTGGCCGTTGCAGGGAGTACTGAAGCTTTCTTT. Amino acids: CASSLAVAGSTEAFF.

The rearrangement links TRBV7-2 to TRBJ1-2, with 7 bases identical to TRBD1. Germline V gene lookup returns CDR1 SGHTA and CDR2 FQGNSA. This CDR3 is 13 amino acids long. V shed 9 bases, J shed 8 bases, and the junction held 12 bases outside the gene matches. CDR3 region: CASFTGVASGYTF. The CDR3 DNA reads TGTGCCAGTTTTACAGGGGTCGCGTCAGGCTACACCTTC. The full variable domain, with the rest looked up from reference TRBV7-2 and TRBJ1-2, is GAGVSQSPSNKVTEKGKDVELRCDPISGHTALYWYRQSLGQGLEFLIYFQGNSAPDKSGLPSDRFSAERTGGSVSTLTIQRTQQEDSAVYLCASFTGVASGYTFGSGTRLTVV.

The V call is TRBV20-1, the J call TRBJ1-2, with no clear D. Trimming removed 4 bases from V and 1 base from J, with 10 bases in between. There are 13 residues in the CDR3. The V gene's germline CDR1 is DFQATT and CDR2 SNEGSKA (reference sequence). CDR3 amino acids: CSATELNNYGYTF. CDR3 nucleotides: TGCAGTGCTACCGAGCTCAATAACTATGGCTACACCTTC.

This clone was seen many times. V gene TRBV5-1 combines with J gene TRBJ2-1; D uncertain. This CDR3 region has 15 residues. CDR1 SGHRS and CDR2 YFSETQ come from the germline V gene. V was trimmed by 4 bases and J by 5 bases, leaving 16 bases between them. The CDR3 loop is CASSLPLPTDNEQFF. The CDR3 DNA is TGCGCCAGCAGCCTGCCCCTTCCTACAGACAATGAGCAGTTCTTC.

This clone occurred a few times. A much larger clone is a single base away; this may be a read error. The chain links TRBV19 to TRBJ2-3; the D gene is possibly TRBD1 (5 bases). The end of the DNA aligns better with TRBJ1-5, so the J call may be wrong. The CDR3 has 15 amino acids. Looked up from germline, CDR1 is LNHDA and CDR2 is SQIVND (reference sequence). CDR3: CASSQGPLVTDTQHF. The CDR3 DNA follows: TGTGCCAGTAGTCAGGGTCCCCTTGTCACAGATACGCAGCATTTT.

The sample holds many counts of this clone. V usage is TRBV27 and J usage is TRBJ2-3; the D gene is possibly TRBD2 (7 bases). The CDR3 runs to 15 residues. Germline V gene sequence: CDR1 MNHEY, CDR2 SMNVEV (reference sequence). V shed 3 bases and J shed 3 bases, with 13 bases lying between them. The CDR3 DNA is TGTGCCAGCAGTTTTATAGGGGGGGGTACAGATACGCAGTATTTT. Amino acid sequence: CASSFIGGGTDTQYF.

At least ten counts were recorded for this clone. In DNA, the CDR3 is TGTGCCAGCAGTCACTCCAGGGAATCCGGGGAGCTGTTTTTT. Translated: CASSHSRESGELFF. The genes are TRBV2 and TRBJ2-2; TRBD1 is a possible D gene (5 bases). V lost 5 bases, J lost 6 bases, and 13 bases lay in between. Germline V gives CDR1 SNHLY, CDR2 FYNNEI. The CDR3 totals 14 residues.

As for this clone: It is unclear where the CDR3 begins or ends on the DNA, so no DNA is shown, and the CDR3 is as TCRdb lists it. The genes are TRBV5-1 and TRBJ1-2; the DNA was not compared with TRBD1, the D call given in the table. Germline loops: CDR1 SGHRS, CDR2 YFSETQ. The CDR3 sequence runs 17 residues, both termini included. The CDR3 is CASSFGQGASEANGYNF.

In its sample, this clone was seen many times. The chain employs TRBV11-3 and TRBJ2-1; D unclear. V lost 5 bases, J lost 3 bases, and 11 bases lay in between. Germline-derived CDR1 and CDR2 are SGHNT and YENEEA. This CDR3 is 14 amino acids long. For the CDR3, the DNA is TGTGCCAGCAGCGACCCTCTGCTCTACAATGAGCAGTTCTTC. Protein: CASSDPLLYNEQFF.

This clone was seen at least ten times. This chain links TRBV5-6 with TRBJ2-3, with D tentatively TRBD2 (5 bases). Germline CDR1 and CDR2: SGHDT and YYEEEE. Trimming cost V 4 bases and J 4 bases, with 10 bases left between them. The CDR3 is 13 amino acids. CDR3: CASSPVASDTQYF. For the CDR3, the DNA is TGTGCCAGCAGCCCGGTAGCGTCAGATACGCAGTATTTT.

The J gene is TRBJ2-1, the V gene TRBV20-1, with 8 bases matching TRBD2. The length of the CDR3 is 14 residues. Germline V gene sequence: CDR1 DFQATT, CDR2 SNEGSKA (reference sequence). V lost 6 bases, J lost 11 bases, and 15 bases stayed unmatched. CDR3 DNA sequence: TGCAGTGCCAAGGCACTAGCGGTTACAATGAAGCAGTTCTTC. Amino acids: CSAKALAVTMKQFF.

There are many counts of this clone. The V call is TRBV5-4, the J call TRBJ2-1; possibly TRBD2 for D (7 bases). CDR1 SGHNT and CDR2 YYREEE come from the germline V gene (reference sequence). The V end was cut by 0 bases, the J end by 12 bases, with 16 bases between. The CDR3 covers 14 residues. In nucleotides, the CDR3 is TGTGCCAGCAGCTTGGAATCTAGCGGAGGGGGGCAGTTCTTC. Its protein product is CASSLESSGGGQFF.

This clone was observed many times. The rearrangement joins TRBV20-1 to TRBJ2-7, with D perhaps matching TRBD2 (6 bases). The V gene's germline CDR1 is DFQATT and CDR2 SNEGSKA (reference sequence). The CDR3 has 13 residues. The V end was cut by 3 bases, the J end by 3 bases, with 12 bases between. CDR3 region: CSARSSGNYEQYF. CDR3 DNA: TGCAGTGCTAGGAGTAGCGGCAACTACGAGCAGTACTTC.